This paragraph covers one T cell receptor (beta chain) sequence. Its antigen is still unknown. Base qualities are missing; no much larger clone stands one base away. The cohort was made up of roughly 670 healthy bone marrow donors. All cohort members were sampled while nominally healthy, although unrecorded immune exposures were likely present. The donor tested CMV seropositive and was one of the 289 seropositive cohort members. Every donor gave a peripheral blood sample, and the peripheral blood mononuclear cells from that sample were used for TCR beta sequencing. The Qiagen DNeasy Blood Extraction Kit was used to extract genomic DNA from the blood cell samples. The data stem from a study of cytomegalovirus exposure and HLA in healthy donors (dated by TCRdb to the late 2010s). Context from the whole study: An earlier analysis of 587 of the donors reported 276 Gb of sequence data and about 120 million unique TCR beta sequences obtained from some 200 million T cells. The study profiled the T cell repertoires of under 700 subjects by immunosequencing and related them to cytomegalovirus serostatus. High-throughput TCR immunosequencing, statistical association of individual TCRs with disease status, and machine learning were combined to predict cytomegalovirus infection status. A later analysis re-examined previously published TCR beta repertoires from over 500 donors and added high-resolution HLA genotyping to investigate patterns of TCR occurrence. To decide whether each TCR beta V gene segment behaved as functional or pseudogenic, an earlier analysis of some 580 of the donors relied on high-throughput TCR beta sequencing. An early release that covered fewer than 800 HLA-typed donors contained 300 to 350 gigabases of sequencing data and 80 million or so unique TCR sequences. Donor age, sex, ethnicity and CMV serostatus were compiled alongside the repertoire data. Among 300 to 500 genotyped donors of the cohort, an average of about 220,000 unique TCR beta nucleotide sequences was sequenced per donor, of which 15% to 20% were non-productive. Five DR-DQ haplotypes were handled as single units for association and clustering, since linkage in the cohort was strong. Typing coverage differed by locus: A, B, C, DRB1 and DQB1 were typed in roughly 620-640 donors, DQA1 in approximately 520, DPA1 in around 610, and DPB1 in roughly 470. Class I and class II HLA loci were covered by the typing at four-digit resolution. The study aimed to test whether signatures of past pathogen exposure could be identified by cataloging public T cell receptors. Of the 398 genotyped donors, about 80% fell in the genetic ancestry cluster associated with self-reported Caucasian donors. Rather than drawing on any new phenotypic data, the later analysis identified candidate immune exposures from TCR beta sequences and the way those sequences occurred across donors. All discovery cohort repertoires had been generated using a single sequencing platform. A later genetic analysis used genome-wide SNP genotypes for about 55% of the 666 donors, treating that subset as a discovery cohort. A separate validation cohort of 100 to 150 different subjects was used in addition to the approximately 700-subject first cohort. Points the paper makes about the study in general: Correlated functional status among segregating V segments might be attributable to linkage disequilibrium, but an unknown experimental factor could not be ruled out. In a later analysis, several top co-occurrence clusters were reported to appear linked to parvovirus B19, influenza, CMV and Epstein-Barr virus. When HLA alleles, especially DR and DQ, strongly co-occurred, attributing TCR associations to individual alleles was difficult. A further reported finding was that TCR beta sequences accurately predicted the HLA-A and HLA-B alleles for most subjects in the first cohort. A few of the identified cytomegalovirus-associated TCR beta chains were confirmed in vitro to be specific for cytomegalovirus antigens. According to a later genetic analysis, donors in an Asian-associated ancestry cluster had fewer N-insertions in productive TCRs than the approximately 650-donor mean. Immune exposure information for the cohort was limited to CMV serostatus. Broadly in line with IMGT annotations, most TCR beta V segments showed up in productive rearrangements about 87% or about 30% of the time in an earlier analysis of several hundred of the donors. Most TCR sequences were observed very rarely across donors, whereas some public TCRs were present in many individuals. The authors suggested that the approach could potentially be generalized to other disease states and immunological phenotypes. In a later analysis, 16,951 TCR beta sequences were associated with specific HLA alleles at a false discovery rate of 0.05. Presence/absence analyses assumed roughly uniform sequencing depth across donors, an assumption that may not hold. In a later analysis, the rate of TCR association differed among HLA loci, with DRB1 alleles having the most associated TCRs and HLA-C alleles having the fewest. In both the original and validation cohorts, the classifier was reported to diagnose cytomegalovirus status with high specificity and sensitivity. A total of 164 TCR beta chains were listed by the study as associated with cytomegalovirus. A later genetic analysis associated a missense DCLRE1C variant with V-gene and J-gene trimming of TCR beta chains, and an independent cohort replicated the association. The earlier analysis of some 560 of the donors excluded fewer than 20 rarely observed V segments, including chromosome 9 orphons, because counts were too low. Because HLA typing was unavailable for some donors at each locus, only the typed subset was used in association tests. A cluster of highly shared sequence variants was judged likely to represent a technical artifact of the sequencing pipeline. A later analysis found that HLA-associated TCR beta chains were more clonally expanded and had lower generation probabilities than equally common non-associated chains. In this cohort, only TCR beta chains were sequenced, and detectable features were limited by the absence of alpha or paired-chain data. A later analysis found that most CMV-associated TCR beta chains appeared HLA-restricted, with HLA associations seemingly driven largely by CMV exposure.

Libraries were constructed by the immunoSEQ multiplex PCR assay. The multiplex PCR relied on a mix of 60 forward primers for TCR Vbeta segments and 13 reverse primers for TCR Jbeta segments. A multiplex PCR assay on genomic DNA amplified the CDR3 region of rearranged TCR beta genes. On the Illumina HiSeq System, the amplified TCR beta libraries were sequenced as 87-base-pair reads. Per the original workflow: A later analysis tallied tens of millions of unique TCR beta chains across the 700 or so repertoires, and around 9.9 million of those chains were shared by two or more donors. Raw reads were error-corrected and collapsed into unique sequences by a nearest-neighbor algorithm in which closely related sequences were merged to remove PCR and sequencing errors. V, D and J gene segments were assigned by aligning CDR3 sequences to IMGT reference sequences. Each retained sequence needed at least a six-nucleotide match to both a V gene segment and a J gene segment. A rearrangement counted as productive if the CDR3 had no stop codons and remained in frame with V and J, and every other rearrangement counted as non-productive. CDR3 was defined according to IMGT convention as the region running from the second conserved V-encoded cysteine to the conserved J-encoded phenylalanine. In an earlier analysis of just under 600 of the donors, sequences lacking an unambiguous match to a single V gene segment were excluded. An earlier analysis of 500 to 700 of the donors classified V segments as functional when productive rearrangements were above 56.7% and as segregating when the standard deviation between donors was above 5%. A statistical classification framework was built to diagnose cytomegalovirus status from the catalog of TCR beta chain sequences. A later analysis assigned V and J genes by comparing TCR nucleotide sequences with IMGT/GENE-DB human TR gene sequences. The TCRdist pipeline was used in a later analysis to assign CDR3 sequences and most-parsimonious VDJ recombination scenarios. In a later analysis, every TCR beta chain was defined by the combination of its CDR3 amino acid sequence and its V-gene family, and reads without a unique V-gene family were dropped. In a later analysis, 450 to 600 highly shared, low-generation-probability nucleotide sequences were removed to address suspected cross-contamination and a sequencing artifact. A later analysis calculated a clonal expansion index for each public chain from normalized within-repertoire ranks of inferred template counts. Generation probabilities in a later analysis came from a VDJ recombination model fitted to out-of-frame rearrangements, and those results were checked against IGoR. In a later analysis, TCR-TCR, TCR-HLA and TCR-CMV co-occurrence was scored with hypergeometric tests, and a repertoire-size bias correction was applied to TCR pairs. False discovery rates were estimated in a later analysis by permuting HLA or CMV assignments 20 times. In a later analysis, co-occurring TCRs were grouped with DBSCAN, and TCRdist sequence similarity was added when clustering was performed within HLA-allele-positive subsets. Repertoires with fewer than 30,000 or more than 120,000 public chains, plus five repertoires with anomalous nucleotide sharing, were excluded from co-occurrence clustering. This immuneACCESS table, as held by TCRdb, lists in-frame sequences with V and J called but not all clones. Of the missing ones, under half trace to an unresolved V gene in checked studies; the others have no known cause. V and J calls and clone size are those listed in that table; D and trimming were worked out from the DNA. The sample profile shows 90,000 or so clones; roughly 80% of them were found once. About 23% of the sample belongs to the ten largest clones.

The source material was PBMCs. The TCR sequence derives from a woman aged 45-59 years in good health and CMV-seropositive.

The nucleotides are TGCGCCAGCAGCTTGGCTCCGAAGTCGGGGCAAGAGACCCAGTACTTC. This translates into CASSLAPKSGQETQYF. The chain is made from TRBV5-1 and TRBJ2-5; the D gene is possibly TRBD2, with 5 bases matching. At the junction V is shortened by 0 bases and J by 2 bases, with 14 bases in between. The CDR3 covers 16 residues, taking in both the cysteine and the phenylalanine. CDR3 DNA is the only sequence kept; it has 48 bases, read in frame from the first base. As encoded in the germline V gene, CDR1 is SGHRS while CDR2 is YFSETQ.